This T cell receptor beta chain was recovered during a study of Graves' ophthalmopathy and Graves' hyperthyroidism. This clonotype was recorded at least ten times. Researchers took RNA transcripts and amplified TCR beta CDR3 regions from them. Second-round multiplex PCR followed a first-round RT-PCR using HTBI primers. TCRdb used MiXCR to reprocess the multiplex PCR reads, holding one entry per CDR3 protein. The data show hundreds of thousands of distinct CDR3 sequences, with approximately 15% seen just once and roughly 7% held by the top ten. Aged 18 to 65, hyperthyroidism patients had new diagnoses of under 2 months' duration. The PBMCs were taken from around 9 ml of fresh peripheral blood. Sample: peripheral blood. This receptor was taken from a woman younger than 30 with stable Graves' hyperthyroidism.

CDR3 nucleotide sequence: TGTGCCAGCAGTTTAGGCCCAAATCAGCCCCAGCATTTT. It yields the protein CASSLGPNQPQHF. The V gene is TRBV12-3 or TRBV12-4, the J gene TRBJ1-5, with D hard to call. The CDR3 has 13 residues. The V gene lost 1 base and the J gene lost 4 bases, with 5 bases spanning the gap.